This entry lists 5 T cell receptor beta chains sequenced from one sample in a study of response to subunit inactivated influenza vaccine. MiXCR, run by TCRdb on the RT-PCR reads, gives a single entry per CDR3 protein. The sample includes some 600,000 distinct CDR3 sequences, 12% to 15% of them seen just once. The sample was PBMCs from blood, taken 14 to 15 days before vaccination. The receptor set was obtained from a man between 50 and 59 years old who received an inactivated influenza vaccine.

This clonotype was detected a few times. The CDR3 loop reads CASSFPGTSTDTQYF. CDR3 in DNA: TGCGCCAGCAGCTTCCCCGGGACTAGCACAGATACGCAGTATTTT. This chain joins TRBV5-1 and TRBJ2-3, with a weak D call TRBD2 (6 bases). The CDR3 runs to 15 residues. With 2 bases removed from V and 0 bases from J, the gap between germline ends came to 10 bases. Germline CDR1 is SGHRS and CDR2 is YFSETQ.

The chain employs TRBV2 and TRBJ2-1, with D possibly TRBD1 on 8 matching bases. V dropped 5 bases and J dropped 4 bases, with 15 bases sitting between them. Germline assignment: CDR1 SNHLY and CDR2 FYNNEI. The CDR3 covers 15 residues. Here the CDR3 DNA reads TGTGCCAGCAGTACACAGGGGGGGACTTACAATGAGCAGTTCTTC. Its translation: CASSTQGGTYNEQFF.

This clonotype was detected many times. The chain couples TRBV20-1 to TRBJ1-4; unclear D gene. Trimming removed 7 bases at V and 4 bases at J, with 10 bases between. The CDR3 is 12 residues long. The germline gives CDR1 DFQATT, CDR2 SNEGSKA (reference sequence). The CDR3 here is CSVSSLNEKLFF. As DNA, the CDR3 is TGCAGTGTATCCAGCCTTAATGAAAAACTGTTTTTT.

The rearrangement joins TRBV5-5 to TRBJ2-2; 7 bases fit TRBD1. Trimming at V came to 4 bases and at J to 2 bases, leaving 8 bases not matched to a gene. CDR3 length: 16 amino acids. In germline, CDR1 is SGHKS, CDR2 YYEKEE (reference sequence). The CDR3, as DNA: TGTGCCAGCAGCCAGTACGACAGGGCCAACACCGGGGAGCTGTTTTTT. This gives the protein CASSQYDRANTGELFF. The variable domain in full, completed from reference TRBV5-5 and TRBJ2-2, reads DAGVTQSPTHLIKTRGQQVTLRCSPISGHKSVSWYQQVLGQGPQFIFQYYEKEERGRGNFPDRFSARQFPNYSSELNVNALLLGDSALYLCASSQYDRANTGELFFGEGSRLTVL.

V is TRBV12-3 or TRBV12-4 and J is TRBJ2-3; 7 nucleotides line up with TRBD1. There are 15 residues in the CDR3. J was trimmed by 2 bases and V by 5 bases; bases with no gene match: 7. The CDR3 region has the DNA TGTGCCAGCAGTCTAGGGACAGCCTACACAGATACGCAGTATTTT. This codes for CASSLGTAYTDTQYF.